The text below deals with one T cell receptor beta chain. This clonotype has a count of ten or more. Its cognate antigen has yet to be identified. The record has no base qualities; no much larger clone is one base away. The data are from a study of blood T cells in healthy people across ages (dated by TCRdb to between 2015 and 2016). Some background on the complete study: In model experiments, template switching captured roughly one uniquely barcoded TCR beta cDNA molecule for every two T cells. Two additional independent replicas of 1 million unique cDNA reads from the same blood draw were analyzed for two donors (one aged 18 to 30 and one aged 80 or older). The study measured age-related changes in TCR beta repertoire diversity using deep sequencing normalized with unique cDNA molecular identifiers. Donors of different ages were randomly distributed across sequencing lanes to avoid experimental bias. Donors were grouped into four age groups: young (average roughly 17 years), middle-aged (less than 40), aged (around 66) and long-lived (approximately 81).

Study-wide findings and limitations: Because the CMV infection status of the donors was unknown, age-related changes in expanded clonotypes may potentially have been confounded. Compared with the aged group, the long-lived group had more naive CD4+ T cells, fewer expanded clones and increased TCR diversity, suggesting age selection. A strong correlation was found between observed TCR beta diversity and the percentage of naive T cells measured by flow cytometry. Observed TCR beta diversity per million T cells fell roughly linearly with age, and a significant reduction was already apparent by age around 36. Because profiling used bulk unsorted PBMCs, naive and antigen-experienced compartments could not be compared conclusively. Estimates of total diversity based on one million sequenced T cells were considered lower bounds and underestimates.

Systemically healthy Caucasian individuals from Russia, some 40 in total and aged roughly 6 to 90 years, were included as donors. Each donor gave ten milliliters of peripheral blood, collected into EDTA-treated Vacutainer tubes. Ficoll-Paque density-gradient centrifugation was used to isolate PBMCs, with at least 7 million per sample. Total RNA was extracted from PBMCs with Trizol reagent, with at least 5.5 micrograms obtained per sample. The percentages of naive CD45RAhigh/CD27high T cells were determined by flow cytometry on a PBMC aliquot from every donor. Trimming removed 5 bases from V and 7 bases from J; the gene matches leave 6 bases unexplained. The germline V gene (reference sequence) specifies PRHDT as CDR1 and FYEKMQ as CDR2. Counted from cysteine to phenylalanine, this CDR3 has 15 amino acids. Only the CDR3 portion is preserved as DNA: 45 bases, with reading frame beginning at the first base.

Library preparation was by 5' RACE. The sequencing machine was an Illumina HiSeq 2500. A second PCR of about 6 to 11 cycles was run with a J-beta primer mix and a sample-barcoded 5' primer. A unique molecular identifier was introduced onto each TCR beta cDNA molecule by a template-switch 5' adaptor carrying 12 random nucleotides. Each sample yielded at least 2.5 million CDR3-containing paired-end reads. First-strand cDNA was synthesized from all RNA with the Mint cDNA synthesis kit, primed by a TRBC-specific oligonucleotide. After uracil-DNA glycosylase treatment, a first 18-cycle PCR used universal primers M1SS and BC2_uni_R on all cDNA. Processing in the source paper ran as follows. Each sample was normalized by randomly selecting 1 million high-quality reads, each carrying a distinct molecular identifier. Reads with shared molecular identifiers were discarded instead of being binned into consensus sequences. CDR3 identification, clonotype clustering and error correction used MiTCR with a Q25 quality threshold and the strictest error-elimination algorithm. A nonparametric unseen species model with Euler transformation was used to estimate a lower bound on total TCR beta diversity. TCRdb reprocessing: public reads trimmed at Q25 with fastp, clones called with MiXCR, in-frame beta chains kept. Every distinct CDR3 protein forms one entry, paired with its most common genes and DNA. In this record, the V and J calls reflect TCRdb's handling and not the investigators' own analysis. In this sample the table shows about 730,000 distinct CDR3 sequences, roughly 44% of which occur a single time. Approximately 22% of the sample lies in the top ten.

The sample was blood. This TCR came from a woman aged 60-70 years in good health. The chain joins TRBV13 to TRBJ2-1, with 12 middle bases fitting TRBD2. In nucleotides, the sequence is TGTGCCAGCAGCCATCGGACTAGCGGGGTAAATGAGCAGTTCTTC. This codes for CASSHRTSGVNEQFF.